This TCR beta chain was sequenced in a study of T cell responses to AZD1222 COVID-19 vaccine. Study details: Combined were second doses at about 4 or about 12 weeks.

Clones were read by immunoSEQ multiplex PCR, and TCRdb kept only the in-frame ones, dropping some. In the table there are some 150,000 clones, around nine tenths of which are singletons. General study points: Clonal diversity may have been underestimated in mostly white British donors. The breadth and depth of Spike-specific TCRs increased once two AZD1222 doses had been given.

Concerning this clone itself: The antigen is not known.

Germline values: CDR1 SGHNT, CDR2 YENEEA. V was cut by 5 bases and J by 6 bases, with 32 bases left in between. This CDR3 is built from 20 residues. Sequenced here: peripheral blood, sampled on day 0 of AZD1222 vaccination. This clonotype was sampled from an adult in good health. This rearrangement joins TRBV11-3 to TRBJ2-1, with D possibly TRBD2 on 5 matching bases. This CDR3 is CASSPEPTTRTSGFVNEQFF. The CDR3 nucleotides read TGTGCCAGCAGCCCAGAACCGACTACCCGGACTTCGGGCTTTGTCAATGAGCAGTTCTTC. Full variable domain (missing parts from reference TRBV11-3 and TRBJ2-1): EAGVVQSPRYKIIEKKQPVAFWCNPISGHNTLYWYLQNLGQGPELLIRYENEEAVDDSQLPKDRFSAERLKGVDSTLKIQPAELGDSAVYLCASSPEPTTRTSGFVNEQFFGPGTRLTVL.